Each of the 25 T cell receptor beta chains below was sequenced from the same sample in a study of shared clonotypes between healthy human individuals. Some clones are missing from TCRdb's copy, which holds only in-frame ones; the method was immunoSEQ multiplex PCR. Counted here are 2 million to 2.5 million clones, roughly 92% occurring once; the ten biggest clones make up 0.3% to 0.4%. Sequencing was performed on naive CD4+ T cells from PBMCs. Subset indicated: CD45RA+ positively selected. Every receptor here comes from a man aged 18 to 29 in good health. Some clones in this sample may be carry-over from other donors' samples.

CDR3 protein: CASSLGIGGYTGELFF. The CDR3 nucleotides are TGTGCCAGCAGCTTAGGAATCGGGGGATACACCGGGGAGCTGTTTTTT. The rearrangement joins TRBV7-8 to TRBJ2-2, with D maybe TRBD2 (6 bases). Trimming shortened V by 1 base and J by 3 bases, and 12 bases separated the two germline ends. The germline V gene encodes CDR1 SGHVS and CDR2 FQNEAQ. The CDR3 totals 16 residues.

DNA of the CDR3: TGTGCCAGCAGCTCAGGGACAGCGCAAGAGACCCAGTACTTC. Protein: CASSSGTAQETQYF. The chain uses TRBV7-6 and TRBJ2-5; 7 bases align to TRBD1. The CDR3 has 14 residues. The trim removed 4 bases at V and 2 bases at J, leaving 4 bases unmatched. From germline, CDR1 is SGHVS and CDR2 FNYEAQ.

This chain joins TRBV29-1 and TRBJ1-4; D is perhaps TRBD1 (5 bases). CDR3 size: 12 residues. The germline gives CDR1 SQVTM, CDR2 ANQGSEA. V lost 5 bases to trimming and J lost 6 bases, with 10 bases between them. This CDR3 reads CSVRQGDEKLFF. The CDR3 DNA reads TGCAGCGTTAGGCAGGGTGATGAAAAACTGTTTTTT.

The chain joins TRBV6-1 to TRBJ2-7; D perhaps matches TRBD1 (6 bases). This CDR3 has 14 amino acids. Per the germline V gene, CDR1 is MNHNS and CDR2 is SASEGT. The V end lost 7 bases, the J end lost 2 bases, and 15 bases lay between the germline ends. CDR3 sequence (DNA): TGTGCCAGCAATACTGCTGGGGGCACCTACGAGCAGTACTTC. Encoded protein: CASNTAGGTYEQYF.

The J gene is TRBJ2-3, the V gene TRBV7-9; 10 bases match TRBD2. Looked up from germline, CDR1 is SEHNR and CDR2 is FQNEAQ (reference sequence). This CDR3 contains 15 residues. After removal of 2 bases from V and 4 bases from J, the junction contained 3 bases not matched to a gene. The CDR3: CASSLLAGVSDTQYF. CDR3 nucleotides: TGTGCCAGCAGCTTACTAGCGGGAGTCTCAGATACGCAGTATTTT.

The V call is TRBV2, the J call TRBJ2-1, with a tentative D call TRBD2 (7 bases). Trimming removed 3 bases at V and 6 bases at J, with 18 bases between. Germline-derived CDR1 and CDR2 are SNHLY and FYNNEI. CDR3 length: 16 amino acids. CDR3 sequence (DNA): TGTGCCAGCAGTGAGGAGGGGGGGGAAAAATCCAATGAGCAGTTCTTC. Translated, it gives CASSEEGGEKSNEQFF.

This clone appeared once. Within the sample, other DNA sequences also encode this same CDR3. CDR3 sequence (DNA): TGTGCCAGCAGGCTAAGCTCCTACAATGAGCAGTTCTTC. This gives the protein CASRLSSYNEQFF. This chain uses TRBV27 with TRBJ2-1; D unresolved. Germline lookup yields CDR1 MNHEY and CDR2 SMNVEV (reference sequence). The V gene lost 6 bases and the J gene lost 0 bases, with 6 bases spanning the gap. The CDR3 spans 13 residues.

This clone came up once. J is TRBJ2-1 and V is TRBV5-5; 11 bases agree with TRBD2. V shed 1 base, J shed 5 bases, and the junction held 2 bases outside the gene matches. This CDR3 spans 15 amino acids. CDR1 SGHKS and CDR2 YYEKEE come from the germline V gene (reference sequence). The CDR3 DNA reads TGTGCCAGCAGCTTGAGACTAGCGGGGAACAATGAGCAGTTCTTC. Amino acid sequence: CASSLRLAGNNEQFF.

V is TRBV19 and J is TRBJ1-5; D is ambiguous. V dropped 3 bases and J dropped 7 bases, with 13 bases sitting between them. Germline V gene lookup returns CDR1 LNHDA and CDR2 SQIVND (reference sequence). The CDR3 length is 14 residues. The DNA for the CDR3 is TGTGCCAGTAGTATCAAAGTCGTTCGGCAGCCCCAGCATTTT. It translates to CASSIKVVRQPQHF.

The V gene is TRBV7-2, the J gene TRBJ2-7; D is unresolved. The CDR3 is 16 amino acids. V was trimmed by 1 base and J by 5 bases, leaving 18 bases between them. Germline CDR1 SGHTA, CDR2 FQGNSA. The CDR3 reads CASSLDRAVLGHEQYF. For the CDR3, the DNA is TGTGCCAGCAGCTTAGATCGGGCAGTCTTGGGCCACGAGCAGTACTTC.

The gene calls are TRBV15 and TRBJ2-5; D possibly corresponds to TRBD1 (5 bases). Germline V gene data show CDR1 as LNHNV and CDR2 as YYDKDF (reference sequence). V was shortened by 0 bases and J by 2 bases, with 7 bases between the two germline ends. CDR3 length: 14 amino acids. The CDR3 reads CATSRDQGQETQYF. CDR3 coding DNA: TGTGCCACCAGCAGAGATCAGGGACAAGAGACCCAGTACTTC. The full variable domain, with the rest looked up from reference TRBV15 and TRBJ2-5, is DAMVIQNPRYQVTQFGKPVTLSCSQTLNHNVMYWYQQKSSQAPKLLFHYYDKDFNNEADTPDNFQSRRPNTSFCFLDIRSPGLGDTAMYLCATSRDQGQETQYFGPGTRLLVL.

The chain has TRBV4-3 and TRBJ2-7; maybe TRBD2 (5 bases). The germline CDR1 and CDR2 sequences are LGHNA and YSLEER. The CDR3 loop spans 16 amino acids. V was shortened by 0 bases and J by 3 bases, with 15 bases between the two germline ends. In nucleotides, the CDR3 is TGCGCCAGCAGCCAAGAGATCCGGAGCGGTCGCTACGAGCAGTACTTC. It codes for CASSQEIRSGRYEQYF.

The gene calls are TRBV28 and TRBJ2-5; D not resolved. The CDR3 consists of 11 residues. Germline assignment: CDR1 MDHEN and CDR2 SYDVKM. V lost 6 bases, J lost 5 bases, and 7 bases lay in between. The CDR3 protein is CASRGWETQYF. In DNA, the CDR3 is TGTGCCAGCAGAGGCTGGGAGACCCAGTACTTC.

This clone has a handful of counts. The chain joins TRBV18 to TRBJ1-4; 7 bases are a match to TRBD1. V lost 3 bases, J lost 7 bases, and 8 bases stayed unmatched. In germline, CDR1 is KGHSH, CDR2 LQKENI. CDR3 size: 15 residues. The CDR3 region is CASSPEGRGIEKLFF. The CDR3 DNA sequence: TGTGCCAGCTCACCTGAGGGCAGGGGGATTGAAAAACTGTTTTTT.

Comments on this clone: Other DNA sequences in the sample encode the same CDR3. J is TRBJ2-3 and V is TRBV5-1; TRBD1 matches 8 bases. Germline values: CDR1 SGHRS, CDR2 YFSETQ. Trimming removed 3 bases from V and 0 bases from J; junction bases left unmatched: 6. The CDR3 has 16 amino acids. The CDR3 DNA sequence: TGCGCCAGCAGCTCTACAGGGGGTTCTAGCACAGATACGCAGTATTTT. It encodes CASSSTGGSSTDTQYF.

V is TRBV18 and J is TRBJ2-1; 7 bases line up with TRBD1. Losses at the gene ends were 3 bases for V and 2 bases for J; bases not matched to a gene: 7. Germline lookup yields CDR1 KGHSH and CDR2 LQKENI. CDR3 size: 16 residues. The CDR3 bases are TGTGCCAGCTCACCGACGTCGGGGACAGCCTACAATGAGCAGTTCTTC. Translating gives CASSPTSGTAYNEQFF.

With respect to this clone: This same CDR3 is encoded by further DNA sequences in the sample. The rearrangement uses TRBV29-1 and TRBJ2-2; D is perhaps TRBD2 (5 bases). The V gene's germline CDR1 is SQVTM and CDR2 ANQGSEA. The CDR3 is made up of 11 amino acids. Trimming stripped 4 bases from V and 6 bases from J, with 6 bases between. CDR3 DNA sequence: TGCAGCGTTGCGAGGGCCGGGGAGCTGTTTTTT. This translates into CSVARAGELFF.

CDR3 region: CASSLVGGRSRMSDTQYF. The DNA for the CDR3 is TGCGCCAGCAGCTTGGTGGGGGGGAGGTCCCGCATGAGCGATACGCAGTATTTT. The rearrangement joins TRBV5-1 to TRBJ2-3, with 7 bases fitting TRBD2. The CDR3 consists of 18 residues. Germline V lookup: CDR1 SGHRS, CDR2 YFSETQ. V shed 0 bases, J shed 6 bases, and the junction held 16 bases outside the gene matches. Drawing the rest from reference TRBV5-1 and TRBJ2-3, the complete variable domain is KAGVTQTPRYLIKTRGQQVTLSCSPISGHRSVSWYQQTPGQGLQFLFEYFSETQRNKGNFPGRFSGRQFSNSRSEMNVSTLELGDSALYLCASSLVGGRSRMSDTQYFGPGTRLTVL.

The rearrangement links TRBV18 to TRBJ1-5; no firm D call. Germline V gives CDR1 KGHSH, CDR2 LQKENI. The CDR3 has 14 residues. The ends were cut back, 0 bases at V and 7 bases at J, with 10 bases in the middle. The CDR3 DNA follows: TGTGCCAGCTCACCACCGGGGAGTTTACAGCCCCAGCATTTT. Translating it yields CASSPPGSLQPQHF.

This chain uses TRBV6-5 with TRBJ2-7, with D possibly being TRBD2 (6 bases). The length of the CDR3 is 14 residues. Germline V lookup: CDR1 MNHEY, CDR2 SVGAGI. V was clipped by 2 bases and J by 4 bases, with 12 bases between them. CDR3 in amino acids: CASSYGLTGYEQYF. In DNA, the CDR3 is TGTGCCAGCAGTTACGGACTAACGGGATACGAGCAGTACTTC.

This rearrangement joins TRBV5-1 to TRBJ2-3, with D perhaps matching TRBD1 (5 bases). There are 15 residues in the CDR3. The V and J ends lost 0 bases and 4 bases respectively, with 12 bases between them. Germline loops: CDR1 SGHRS, CDR2 YFSETQ. The chain's CDR3 is CASSLVAQGADTQYF. The CDR3 region has the DNA TGCGCCAGCAGCTTGGTTGCTCAGGGTGCAGATACGCAGTATTTT.

V and J are TRBV28 and TRBJ2-3; 7 bases fit TRBD2. The length of the CDR3 is 14 residues. Trimming cost V 6 bases and J 11 bases; bases outside gene matches: 14. The V gene's germline CDR1 is MDHEN and CDR2 SYDVKM. CDR3 sequence (DNA): TGTGCCAGCAGGACCCCGGGACTAACCCCCGGGCAGTATTTT. Its protein product is CASRTPGLTPGQYF.

V gene TRBV2 combines with J gene TRBJ2-7, with 9 positions matching TRBD2. The CDR3 spans 16 residues. With 0 bases clipped from V and 2 bases from J, the junction kept 5 bases outside the gene matches. The V gene's germline CDR1 is SNHLY and CDR2 FYNNEI. The DNA for the CDR3 is TGTGCCAGCAGTGAAGCGCCGGGACTAGCAGCCTACGAGCAGTACTTC. As protein: CASSEAPGLAAYEQYF.

In its sample, this clone was seen a few times. The chain carries TRBV7-9 and TRBJ1-1, with D perhaps matching TRBD1 (5 bases). Trimming removed 5 bases at V and 1 base at J, with 11 bases between. The CDR3 is 14 amino acids. The germline V gene has CDR1 SEHNR and CDR2 FQNEAQ (reference sequence). The CDR3 nucleotides read TGTGCCAGCAGCGCGGGACTGCCGAACACTGAAGCTTTCTTT. Translating it yields CASSAGLPNTEAFF.

V usage is TRBV5-4 and J usage is TRBJ1-2; D is uncertain. This CDR3 region has 12 residues. The V and J ends lost 0 bases and 3 bases respectively, with 3 bases between them. Germline loops: CDR1 SGHNT, CDR2 YYREEE (reference sequence). CDR3 in amino acids: CASSLAYYGYTF. For the CDR3, the DNA is TGTGCCAGCAGCTTGGCGTACTATGGCTACACCTTC.